The sample holds one count of the clone carrying this T cell receptor (beta chain). The antigen is unknown. This clone may be a read error of a much larger clone one base away. The sample comes from a study of blood T cells in healthy people across ages. Study outcomes and limitations: Changes seen in expanded clonotypes were possibly confounded by donor CMV status left unknown. Age brought a roughly linear fall in TCR beta diversity measured per million T cells.

Trimming cost V 3 bases and J 7 bases, with 14 bases left between them. CDR1 SGHRS and CDR2 YFSETQ come from the germline V gene. There are 14 residues in the CDR3. Next came a second PCR, run for about 7 to 12 cycles, which used a sample-barcoded 5' primer along with a J-beta primer mix. Researchers report that a template-switch adaptor with 12 random nucleotides tagged each cDNA molecule. MiXCR, applied by TCRdb to the 5' RACE reads, yields one record per CDR3 protein. Of 870,000 or so distinct CDR3 sequences listed, more than 25% are singletons. The material sequenced was blood. The V gene is TRBV5-1, the J gene TRBJ1-5; a weak D match, TRBD1 (5 bases). The TCR originated in an elderly woman in good health. The CDR3 loop is CASSSLGAGQPQHF. In DNA form, the CDR3 reads TGCGCCAGCAGCTCGTTAGGGGCAGGGCAGCCCCAGCATTTT.